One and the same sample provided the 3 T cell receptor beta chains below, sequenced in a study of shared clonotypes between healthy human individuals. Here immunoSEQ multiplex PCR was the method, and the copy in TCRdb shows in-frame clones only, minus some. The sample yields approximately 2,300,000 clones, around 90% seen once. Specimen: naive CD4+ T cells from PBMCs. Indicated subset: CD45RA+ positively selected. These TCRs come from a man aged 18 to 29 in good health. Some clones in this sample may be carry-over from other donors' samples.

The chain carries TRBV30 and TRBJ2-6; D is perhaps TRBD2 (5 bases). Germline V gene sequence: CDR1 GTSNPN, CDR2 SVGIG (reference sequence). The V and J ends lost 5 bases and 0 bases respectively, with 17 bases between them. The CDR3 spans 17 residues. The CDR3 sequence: CAWAKGLLSSGANVLTF. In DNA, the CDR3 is TGTGCCTGGGCCAAAGGACTGTTAAGCTCTGGGGCCAACGTCCTGACTTTC.

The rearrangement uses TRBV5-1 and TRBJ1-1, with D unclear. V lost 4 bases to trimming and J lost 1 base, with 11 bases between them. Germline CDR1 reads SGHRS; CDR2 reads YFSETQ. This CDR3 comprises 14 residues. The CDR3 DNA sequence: TGCGCCAGCAGCCCATTCCCGGGGAACACTGAAGCTTTCTTT. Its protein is CASSPFPGNTEAFF.

The CDR3 reads CASSPPSAGGTGELFF. Here the CDR3 DNA reads TGTGCCAGCAGCCCCCCTAGCGCAGGGGGTACCGGGGAGCTGTTTTTT. The chain carries TRBV7-9 and TRBJ2-2; D possibly corresponds to TRBD1 (7 bases). The CDR3 covers 16 residues. V lost 5 bases and J lost 5, with 18 bases in between. CDR1 and CDR2 from the germline V gene are SEHNR and FQNEAQ (reference sequence).